This TCR beta chain was observed in a study of T cells in tuberculosis. Findings of the study overall: Cases with active tuberculosis were adults, while controls were adolescents. A GMM-specific repertoire classifier reached about 90% accuracy, AUROC under 0.95.

Time point reported: new active TB diagnosis, blood taken before or within 7 days of starting treatment. Confirmation came from sputum smear and/or culture positivity for M. tuberculosis. The length of the CDR3 is 14 residues. V lost 5 bases to trimming and J lost 3 bases; unmatched junction nucleotides: 6. Germline V lookup: CDR1 SGHVS, CDR2 FQNEAQ. The assay was immunoSEQ multiplex PCR, and TCRdb's table has in-frame clones only and misses some. The table records 20,000 to 25,000 clones, about 85% of them present only once. Regarding this clone: Its antigen is unidentified.

The source material was PBMCs, sampled at tuberculosis diagnosis. V usage is TRBV7-8 and J usage is TRBJ2-7, with 8 positions matching TRBD1. This sequence was found in an adult with tuberculosis. CDR3 DNA: TGTGCCAGCAGCCTCCGACAGGGGTACTACGAGCAGTACTTC. The encoded protein is CASSLRQGYYEQYF.